This TCR delta chain emerged from a study of gamma-delta chains in newborns, infants, children. Whole-study context: Innate gammadelta T cells reportedly expand polyclonally right after birth, driven by microbial exposure, per the title.

TCRdb applied CATT to the reads for clone calling. Among more than 9,000 delta-chain clones listed, roughly 9.5% were seen once. The table lists this clone with a few counts. From germline, CDR1 is GEAIGNYY and CDR2 EKD. This CDR3 comprises 18 residues. The junction had 14 bases not matched to a gene; V was cut back by 0 bases and J by 3 bases. The source material was blood. The chain combines TRDV2 with TRDJ1; 8 bases fit TRDD3. This sequence originates from a child who was a newborn, infant or young child, either healthy, febrile or measles-vaccinated (not recorded which). DNA of the CDR3: TGTGCCTGTGACACCGGATCGCACTGGGGATACTTGCCCGATAAACTCATCTTT. Amino acid sequence: CACDTGSHWGYLPDKLIF.